This T cell receptor beta chain was observed in a study of CD8 T cells in ankylosing spondylitis. Regarding the study as a whole: Ankylosing spondylitis blood seemed to carry a telltale TCR beta motif made of several highly homologous variants. Disease-linked clones reportedly concentrated significantly in matched ankylosing spondylitis synovial fluid. Relatively scarce in peripheral blood, disease-linked clones were CD8+.

Libraries of TCR beta came from quantitative 5'-RACE with molecular barcodes. TCRdb reprocessed the 5' RACE reads with MiXCR, giving one entry per CDR3 protein. The data hold approximately 150,000 distinct CDR3 sequences, with under 35% observed a single time. V was shortened by 2 bases and J by 6 bases, with 9 bases between the two germline ends. CDR1 and CDR2 (germline): MNHNY, SVGAGI (reference sequence). The CDR3 covers 13 residues. A word on this clonotype: Its antigen remains unidentified.

The chain recombines TRBV6-6 with TRBJ2-3; TRBD2 might be the D (6 bases). The clonotype was recovered from a male donor with ankylosing spondylitis. Sequenced: synovial fluid, either unsorted or a sorted T cell fraction (not recorded which). The CDR3 DNA reads as TGTGCCAGCAGTTACCGGGAGTTGGATACGCAGTATTTT. Residues: CASSYRELDTQYF.